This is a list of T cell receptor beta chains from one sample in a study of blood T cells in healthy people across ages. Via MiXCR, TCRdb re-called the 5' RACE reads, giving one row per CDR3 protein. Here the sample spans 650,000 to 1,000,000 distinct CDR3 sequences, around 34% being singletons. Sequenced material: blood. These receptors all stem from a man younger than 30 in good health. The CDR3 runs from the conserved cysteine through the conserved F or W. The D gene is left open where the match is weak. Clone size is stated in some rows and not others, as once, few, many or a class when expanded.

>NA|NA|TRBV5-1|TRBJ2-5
CASSLKGHNEQYF
TGCGCCAGCAGCTTGAAAGGACATAATGAGCAGTACTTC
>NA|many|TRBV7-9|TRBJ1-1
CASSLLGVGAEAFF
TGTGCCAGCAGCCTACTAGGTGTTGGCGCTGAAGCTTTCTTT
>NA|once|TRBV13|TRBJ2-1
CAGSLLRGGGNEQFF
TGTGCCGGCAGCTTACTCAGGGGAGGGGGCAATGAGCAGTTCTTC
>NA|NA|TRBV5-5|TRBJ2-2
CASSTGSTGELFF
TGTGCCAGCAGCACGGGAAGCACCGGGGAGCTGTTTTTT
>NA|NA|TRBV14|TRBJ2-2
CASSLTPGGPGELFF
TGTGCCAGCAGCCTAACCCCGGGGGGCCCCGGGGAGCTGTTTTTT
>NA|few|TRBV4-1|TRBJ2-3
CASSQDPEGDTQYF
TGCGCCAGCAGCCAAGACCCGGAGGGGGATACGCAGTATTTT
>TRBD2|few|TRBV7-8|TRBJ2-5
CASSSRGTSSWAVDETQYF
TGTGCCAGCAGCTCGCGGGGGACTAGCTCTTGGGCCGTTGATGAGACCCAGTACTTC
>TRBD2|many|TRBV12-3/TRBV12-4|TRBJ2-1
CASSRGLARNEQFF
TGTGCCAGCAGCCGGGGACTAGCAAGGAATGAGCAGTTCTTC
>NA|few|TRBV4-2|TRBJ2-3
CASSQDMEASYSTQYF
TGTGCCAGCAGCCAAGATATGGAGGCAAGCTATTCTACGCAGTATTTT
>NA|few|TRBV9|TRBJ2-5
CASSPVTDQRIETQYF
TGTGCCAGCAGCCCCGTGACAGACCAACGAATAGAGACCCAGTACTTC
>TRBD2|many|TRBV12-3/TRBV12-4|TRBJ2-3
CASSSLAGGGTDTQYF
TGTGCCAGCAGTTCCCTAGCGGGGGGGGGCACAGATACGCAGTATTTT
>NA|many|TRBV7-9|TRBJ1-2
CASSFRQPVSNYGYTF
TGTGCCAGCAGCTTCAGACAGCCTGTTTCTAACTATGGCTACACCTTC
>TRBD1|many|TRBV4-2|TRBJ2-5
CASSPYPGQGSETQYF
TGTGCCAGCAGCCCATATCCGGGACAGGGATCAGAGACCCAGTACTTC
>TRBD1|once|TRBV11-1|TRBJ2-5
CASSTGALREIQYF
TGTGCCAGCAGTACAGGGGCTTTGCGAGAGATCCAGTACTTC
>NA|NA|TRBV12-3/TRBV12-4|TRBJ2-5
CASSFAGAQNEQYF
TGTGCCAGCAGTTTTGCGGGGGCGCAAAATGAGCAGTACTTC
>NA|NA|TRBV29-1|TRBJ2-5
CGVEGRFQETQYF
TGCGGCGTTGAGGGCCGGTTCCAAGAGACCCAGTACTTC
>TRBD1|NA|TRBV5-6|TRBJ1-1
CASSFLGRGTEAFF
TGTGCCAGCAGCTTTCTCGGCAGGGGGACTGAAGCTTTCTTT
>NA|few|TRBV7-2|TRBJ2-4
CASSLVGGSKNIQYF
TGTGCCAGCAGCTTAGTGGGGGGATCCAAAAACATTCAGTACTTC